This T cell receptor beta chain was recovered during a study of T cell responses to AZD1222 COVID-19 vaccine. Study-level information: Doses given second, at about 4 or about 12 weeks, were pooled.

Germline CDR1 reads SEHNR; CDR2 reads FQNEAQ (reference sequence). Germline trimming cut 3 bases from V and 6 bases from J; bases unmatched to any gene: 6. The CDR3 has 15 amino acids. Study-wide points: Donor demographics were predominantly white British with a female majority; clonal diversity may be underestimated.

This clone was seen a single time. Antigen: not known. The table came from immunoSEQ multiplex PCR; TCRdb's copy has only in-frame clones and leaves some out. This sample has 110,000 to 150,000 clones, with roughly nine tenths found just once. The chain is built from TRBV7-9 and TRBJ2-3; 10 nucleotides align to TRBD2. This material consisted of peripheral blood, taken on day 0 of AZD1222 vaccination. This TCR came from an adult in good health. For the CDR3, the DNA is TGTGCCAGCAGCTTGAGGAGCGGGAGGGGTGATACGCAGTATTTT. Residues: CASSLRSGRGDTQYF.